This entry is about one T cell receptor beta chain. This clone was counted once. Its antigen remains unidentified. Per-base quality was not reported, and no clone a single base away is much larger than it. The donors were healthy, HIV-negative adults with no recently reported acute infections or vaccinations. Only Caucasian adults living in Nashville, Tennessee, USA were represented among the donors. Magnetic negative selection was used to enrich CD4+ T cells, after which naive cells were positively selected on CD45RA and the negative fraction became the memory subset. After blood collection by leukapheresis, PBMCs were isolated using Ficoll-Histopaque density gradient centrifugation and then cryopreserved in the vapor phase of liquid nitrogen. Analytical flow cytometry was used to check the purity and quantity of each magnetically sorted T cell population. Genomic DNA was isolated from each sorted fraction and quantified by UV absorbance on a Nanodrop 2000c.

The source of the sample is a study of shared clonotypes between healthy human individuals (dated by TCRdb to about 2020). Study-level background: A couple of women and a few men aged 18 to 49 years were included in the cohort. For each donor, CD4 naive and CD4 memory were each run on three plates, CD8 naive on two plates, and CD8 memory on one plate. Blood TCR repertoires of about five healthy adults were deeply sequenced to estimate repertoire size and the extent of clonotype sharing between individuals. To increase sequencing depth and limit assay-specific biases, different laboratories used diverse techniques to prepare libraries and sequence TCR repertoires. Between about 0.8 and 9 billion PBMCs per donor were obtained by leukapheresis. Summary of the overall study and its limitations: Across four donors, approximately 4.6% of naive CD4, 3% to 4% of naive CD8, around 2.5% of memory CD4, and approximately 0.4% of memory CD8 clonotypes were shared. Compared with non-shared clonotypes, clonotypes shared by all four sorted-subset donors had higher generation probabilities. Incomplete sequencing was indicated by rarefaction of sorted-subset datasets, despite the large sequencing depth. Naive subsets generally had larger estimated clonotype richness than memory subsets. Sampling was limited to blood, and TCR repertoires in tissue likely differ from TCR repertoires in blood. The genetic and exposure-history diversity represented was limited by the small number of donors. Based on pairwise subsampling, the degree of clonotype sharing among donors was expected to be affected by sequencing depth.

Based on the germline V gene (reference sequence), the CDR1 and CDR2 sequences are LNHDA and SQIVND. From the cysteine up to the phenylalanine, the CDR3 has a length of 16 residues. Only the CDR3 DNA stays, 48 bases, in frame from base 1. V was cut back by 7 bases and J by 1 base, leaving a gap of 14 bases between them. Using the deep immunoSEQ assay, multiplex PCR amplified TCR CDR3 regions from genomic DNA. Extracted genomic DNA from each cell subset was distributed evenly across all wells of several immunoSEQ 96-well plates, and each plate was treated as a replicate. For sorted subsets, each replicate PCR was loaded with about 0.2 ug genomic DNA, equivalent to roughly 30,000 T cell genomes. Purified libraries were measured with a Qubit 3.0 fluorometer, size-checked on a Bioanalyzer 2100, and measured again with the KAPA Library Quantification kit. Every immunoSEQ 96-well plate was sequenced on a dedicated single-read 150-cycle Illumina NextSeq 550 flow cell. Concerning the study's data processing: Because only junctional sequences without quality scores were contained in the immunoSEQ output, filtering matching that applied to full-length reads could not be performed. To assign V/J genes and CDR3, sequences were annotated against IMGT germline references using PyIR, a Python wrapper for IgBLAST v1.9. Reads with weak V/J assignments (E-value above 1e-6), missing CDR3, stop codons, out-of-frame junctions, or ambiguous translated residues were removed. V3J clonotypes were defined as sequences sharing an identical inferred V gene, J gene, and CDR3 amino acid sequence. To compute the percentage overlap between repertoires, the number of shared unique clonotypes was divided by the size of the smaller repertoire. Richness of each repertoire was evaluated using RTK rarefaction, the Chao1 estimator, and Recon v2.1 estimates of unobserved clonotypes. OLGA was used to compute generation probabilities for all TCRbeta clonotypes that the gDNA method yielded from a handful of donors. Imported from immuneACCESS, the table was reduced by TCRdb to in-frame sequences with V and J called. These copies leave out some clones; in studies compared against another copy, an unresolved V gene accounts for under half, and the cause of the remainder is not known. From that table come the V and J calls and clone size; the DNA was used to work out D and trimming. For this sample the table gives around 1.1 million clones, of which approximately 77% were detected only once. Approximately 0.95% of the sample lies in the top ten.

Sequences were obtained from memory CD4+ T cells from PBMCs. This specimen's cell subset or site label, interpreted: CD45RA-negative fraction. This sequence was found in a man aged 18-30 years in good health. Some clones in this sample may be carry-over from other donors' samples. The rearrangement joined TRBV19 to TRBJ2-6, with TRBD1 as a weak D call on 5 bases. The CDR3 sequence is CASTPNRQSGANVLTF. The sequenced DNA: TGTGCCAGTACCCCAAACCGACAGTCTGGGGCCAACGTCCTGACTTTC. The reference TRBV19 and TRBJ2-6 proteins fill in what lies around the CDR3, so the full variable domain reads DGGITQSPKYLFRKEGQNVTLSCEQNLNHDAMYWYRQDPGQGLRLIYYSQIVNDFQKGDIAEGYSVSREKKESFPLTVTSAQKNPTAFYLCASTPNRQSGANVLTFGAGSRLTVL.